These 23 T cell receptor beta chains share one sample of origin, sequenced in a study of T cell repertoires in cytomegalovirus infection (dated by TCRdb to the late 2010s). Sequencing used an Illumina HiSeq 1500. TCRdb applied fastp at Q25 and MiXCR to the public reads, then kept only in-frame beta chains. Merged by CDR3 protein, the rows form single entries marked with the most common genes and DNA. This sample is represented by fewer than 250,000 distinct CDR3 sequences; 12% of them were singletons. The ten most abundant clones make up 1.6% of the sample. Material: PBMCs. The receptors were sampled from a human donor in good health (CMV status not recorded). Some clones in this sample may be carry-over from other donors' samples.

The J gene is TRBJ1-1, the V gene TRBV7-3; TRBD1 matches at 7 bases. Germline-derived CDR1 and CDR2 are SGHTA and FQGTGA. V lost 5 bases, J lost 6 bases, and 6 bases stayed unmatched. The CDR3 is 13 amino acids. The CDR3 here is CASSLDRESEAFF. CDR3 sequence (DNA): TGTGCCAGCAGCCTTGACAGGGAGTCTGAAGCTTTCTTT.

This clonotype was detected many times. The rearrangement links TRBV11-2 to TRBJ2-2, with D unresolved. Looked up from germline, CDR1 is SGHAT and CDR2 is FQNNGV. This CDR3 has 12 residues. Trimming shortened V by 1 base and J by 7 bases, and 4 bases separated the two germline ends. CDR3 coding DNA: TGTGCCAGCAGCTTAGCAGGCGGGGAGCTGTTTTTT. It translates to CASSLAGGELFF.

This chain uses TRBV5-6 with TRBJ2-3; 8 positions match TRBD1. The germline CDR1 and CDR2 sequences are SGHDT and YYEEEE. The CDR3 extends over 17 amino acids. With V trimmed by 0 bases and J by 1 base, 7 bases remained unmatched. In DNA, the CDR3 is TGTGCCAGCAGCTTGGAAGTAACGGGACAGGGCACAGATACGCAGTATTTT. Its protein is CASSLEVTGQGTDTQYF.

This clonotype was detected ten times or more. The CDR3 here is CASSEFQRYTF. The CDR3 region has the DNA TGTGCCAGCAGTGAATTTCAGAGATACACCTTC. The chain combines TRBV2 with TRBJ1-2; D is unclear. Trimming took off 2 bases at V and 11 bases at J, with 9 bases between the two ends. The germline gives CDR1 SNHLY, CDR2 FYNNEI. The CDR3 length is 11 residues.

This clonotype was detected many times. This chain joins TRBV12-3 or TRBV12-4 and TRBJ2-5, with D perhaps TRBD1 or TRBD2 (5 bases each). Trimming cost V 5 bases and J 1 base, with 11 bases left between them. The CDR3 is 14 amino acids. CDR3 sequence: CASSLRGVQETQYF. In nucleotides, the CDR3 is TGTGCCAGCAGTCTCAGAGGGGTCCAAGAGACCCAGTACTTC.

The V and J genes are TRBV7-4 and TRBJ2-2, with D possibly matching TRBD2 (6 bases). Trimming removed 7 bases from V and 1 base from J, with 7 bases in between. This CDR3 spans 13 amino acids. CDR1 and CDR2 (germline): SGHVT, SQSDAQ. The CDR3 coding sequence is TGTGCCAGCAAGGGACTGAACACCGGGGAGCTGTTTTTT. It is translated as CASKGLNTGELFF. Drawing the rest from reference TRBV7-4 and TRBJ2-2, the complete variable domain is GAGVSQSPRYKVAKRGRDVALRCDSISGHVTLYWYRQTLGQGSEVLTYSQSDAQRDKSGRPSGRFSAERPERSVSTLKIQRTEQGDSAVYLCASKGLNTGELFFGEGSRLTVL.

The sample holds many counts of this clonotype. The chain employs TRBV2 and TRBJ2-7; D is ambiguous. The ends were cut back, 3 bases at V and 2 bases at J, with 11 bases in the middle. The CDR3 is made up of 14 amino acids. Germline lookup yields CDR1 SNHLY and CDR2 FYNNEI. CDR3 sequence (DNA): TGTGCCAGCAGTGAGAATCCAGGAGCCTACGAGCAGTACTTC. Translating gives CASSENPGAYEQYF. Looking up the rest from reference TRBV2 and TRBJ2-7 gives the full variable domain: EPEVTQTPSHQVTQMGQEVILRCVPISNHLYFYWYRQILGQKVEFLVSFYNNEISEKSEIFDDQFSVERPDGSNFTLKIRSTKLEDSAMYFCASSENPGAYEQYFGPGTRLTVT.

Many counts were recorded for this clonotype. The chain carries TRBV7-2 and TRBJ2-2, with 8 positions matching TRBD1. J was trimmed by 3 bases and V by 6 bases; bases with no gene match: 12. There are 17 residues in the CDR3. Germline V gene data show CDR1 as SGHTA and CDR2 as FQGNSA. CDR3 region: CASSFRTGPWDTGELFF. The DNA for the CDR3 is TGTGCCAGCAGTTTCCGGACAGGGCCATGGGACACCGGGGAGCTGTTTTTT. Full variable domain (rest looked up from reference TRBV7-2 and TRBJ2-2): GAGVSQSPSNKVTEKGKDVELRCDPISGHTALYWYRQSLGQGLEFLIYFQGNSAPDKSGLPSDRFSAERTGGSVSTLTIQRTQQEDSAVYLCASSFRTGPWDTGELFFGEGSRLTVL.

This chain joins TRBV5-1 and TRBJ2-1; TRBD1 agrees at 10 bases. Germline V lookup: CDR1 SGHRS, CDR2 YFSETQ. V gave up 0 bases and J gave up 1 base; unmatched junction bases: 4. CDR3 length equals 17 residues. CDR3 sequence: CASSLGGQGISYNEQFF. DNA for the CDR3: TGCGCCAGCAGCTTGGGGGGACAGGGGATTTCCTACAATGAGCAGTTCTTC.

This clonotype was picked up many times. The genes are TRBV29-1 and TRBJ1-1; D gene ambiguous. V was shortened by 1 base and J by 3 bases, with 9 bases between the two germline ends. The CDR3 is made up of 13 amino acids. CDR1 and CDR2 from the germline V gene are SQVTM and ANQGSEA. The chain's CDR3 is CSVEAARDTEAFF. CDR3 sequence (DNA): TGCAGCGTTGAAGCGGCGAGGGACACTGAAGCTTTCTTT.

This clonotype has ten or more counts. The rearrangement links TRBV7-2 to TRBJ1-1; 12 bases agree with TRBD1. V shed 7 bases, J shed 9 bases, and the junction held 9 bases outside the gene matches. Germline CDR1 SGHTA, CDR2 FQGNSA. The CDR3 length is 14 residues. CDR3: CASTMPGQGAKAFF. DNA for the CDR3: TGTGCCAGCACCATGCCGGGACAGGGGGCCAAAGCTTTCTTT.

This clonotype has only one observation. One base away lies a much larger clone, so this may be a sequencing read error. The chain links TRBV28 to TRBJ2-3, with D unresolved. The CDR3 length is 12 residues. Germline lookup yields CDR1 MDHEN and CDR2 SYDVKM. The CDR3 region has the DNA TGTGTCAGCAGTTTGGACGGCGATACGCAGTATTTT. It specifies CVSSLDGDTQYF.

This clonotype was detected ten times or more. The chain has TRBV7-6 and TRBJ2-2; D gene ambiguous. Looked up from germline, CDR1 is SGHVS and CDR2 is FNYEAQ. V was clipped by 5 bases and J by 3 bases, with 10 bases between them. The CDR3 contains 14 residues. The CDR3 bases are TGTGCCAGCAGCCAAGCTGAGGACACCGGGGAGCTGTTTTTT. The encoded protein is CASSQAEDTGELFF.

The J gene is TRBJ2-2, the V gene TRBV29-1, with TRBD1 matching 8 bases. The CDR3 runs to 13 residues. V gave up 7 bases and J gave up 2 bases; unmatched junction bases: 3. Germline CDR1 SQVTM, CDR2 ANQGSEA. The CDR3 nucleotides read TGCAGCGCCGACAGGGGAAACACCGGGGAGCTGTTTTTT. This gives the protein CSADRGNTGELFF.

This clonotype was found many times. The rearrangement joins TRBV7-9 to TRBJ2-7; TRBD1 might be the D (5 bases). Trimming stripped 8 bases from V and 1 base from J, with 12 bases between. The germline V gene has CDR1 SEHNR and CDR2 FQNEAQ (reference sequence). CDR3 length: 13 amino acids. The CDR3 DNA follows: TGTGCCAGCTCTCAGGGAACTTCCTACGAGCAGTACTTC. Translation gives CASSQGTSYEQYF.

V and J are TRBV29-1 and TRBJ2-7, with D uncertain. V was pared by 1 base and J by 2 bases, with 9 bases between. The CDR3 totals 13 residues. Germline-derived CDR1 and CDR2 are SQVTM and ANQGSEA. The CDR3, as DNA: TGCAGCGTTGAAGGCCTCAGTGCCTACGAGCAGTACTTC. It encodes CSVEGLSAYEQYF.

The chain employs TRBV18 and TRBJ2-7; D gene ambiguous. Germline values: CDR1 KGHSH, CDR2 LQKENI. Between the trimmed V and J ends, which lost 3 bases and 3 bases, there was a span of 12 bases. This CDR3 has 14 residues. The DNA for the CDR3 is TGTGCCAGCTCACCTTCGGGCGACGGCTACGAGCAGTACTTC. It translates to CASSPSGDGYEQYF.

The sample holds many counts of this clonotype. The CDR3 coding sequence is TGTGCCAGCAGCTTGCTTGGCGGTATCCAAGAGACCCAGTACTTC. Its translation is CASSLLGGIQETQYF. This chain connects TRBV7-3 to TRBJ2-5; D uncertain. This CDR3 has 15 residues. Trimming removed 3 bases from V and 1 base from J, with 12 bases in between. The germline V gene has CDR1 SGHTA and CDR2 FQGTGA. Full variable domain (outside the CDR3, taken from reference TRBV7-3 and TRBJ2-5): GAGVSQTPSNKVTEKGKYVELRCDPISGHTALYWYRQSLGQGPEFLIYFQGTGAADDSGLPNDRFFAVRPEGSVSTLKIQRTERGDSAVYLCASSLLGGIQETQYFGPGTRLLVL.

This clonotype was observed many times. The chain links TRBV7-8 to TRBJ2-7, with D unresolved. CDR1 is SGHVS, CDR2 FQNEAQ, per germline. The CDR3 has 13 residues. The V gene lost 1 base and the J gene lost 0 bases, with 4 bases spanning the gap. The CDR3 is CASSLDDSYEQYF. Written as DNA, the CDR3 is TGTGCCAGCAGCTTAGATGACTCCTACGAGCAGTACTTC.

This clonotype was counted ten times or more. This chain links TRBV2 with TRBJ2-7; maybe TRBD1 (6 bases). Germline V CDR1 and CDR2: SNHLY, FYNNEI. Trimming took 6 bases from V and 0 from J, leaving 21 bases between them. This CDR3 has 17 residues. The CDR3 DNA reads as TGTGCCAGCAGCGGACGAGACAGGCCTTCCAGCTCCTACGAGCAGTACTTC. Translating it yields CASSGRDRPSSSYEQYF.

The sample holds many counts of this clonotype. As DNA, the CDR3 is TGTGCCAGCAGTTTCCCGACAGGGTGGGGCACTGAAGCTTTCTTT. Its translation is CASSFPTGWGTEAFF. V usage is TRBV12-3 or TRBV12-4 and J usage is TRBJ1-1; 7 bases line up with TRBD1. This CDR3 is 15 amino acids long. Trimming at V came to 3 bases and at J to 4 bases, leaving 8 bases not matched to a gene.

This sequence joins TRBV29-1 and TRBJ2-1; 8 bases are shared with TRBD1. From germline, CDR1 is SQVTM and CDR2 ANQGSEA. The CDR3 runs to 16 residues. V gave up 6 bases and J gave up 3 bases; unmatched junction bases: 13. The CDR3 DNA reads as TGCAGCGTCCAAATAAAACAGGGGGTTGGCTACAATGAGCAGTTCTTC. Protein product: CSVQIKQGVGYNEQFF.

This clonotype came up a few times. The V and J genes are TRBV2 and TRBJ2-1; D uncertain. Germline V gene lookup returns CDR1 SNHLY and CDR2 FYNNEI. The V end was cut by 4 bases, the J end by 7 bases, with 14 bases between. The CDR3 sequence is 14 residues long. CDR3 in amino acids: CASSAVKADNEQFF. Written as DNA, the CDR3 is TGTGCCAGCAGTGCGGTGAAGGCAGATAATGAGCAGTTCTTC.